This T cell receptor beta chain was identified during a study of CD8 T cells in ankylosing spondylitis. This clonotype showed up many times. The antigen is unknown. Whole-study findings and limits: Made up of under 10 highly homologous variants, a TCR beta motif appeared characteristic of ankylosing spondylitis blood. The authors found the disease-linked clones to be CD8+ and relatively rare in peripheral blood. Significantly higher representation of disease-linked clones was reported for matched ankylosing spondylitis synovial fluid. Some motif variants had been reported before (in reactive arthritis synovial fluid and blood).

The trim removed 2 bases at V and 15 bases at J, leaving 13 bases unmatched. The CDR3 contains 14 residues. Germline V CDR1 and CDR2: SGHTA, FQGNSA. TCR beta libraries were made by quantitative 5'-RACE with molecular barcodes. TCRdb re-called the 5' RACE reads with MiXCR, one entry per CDR3 protein. This sample carries fewer than 550,000 distinct CDR3 sequences, less than 6% of them seen once, and the ten largest clones take 3% to 4.5%. The chain is built from TRBV7-2 and TRBJ2-4; TRBD2 matches 7 bases. This clonotype was sampled from a male donor with ankylosing spondylitis. The specimen was blood, either unsorted or a sorted T cell fraction (not recorded which). CDR3 DNA: TGTGCCAGCAGCTTAAAGGGAGGGTTCGGAGTGCGGTACTTC. This codes for CASSLKGGFGVRYF.